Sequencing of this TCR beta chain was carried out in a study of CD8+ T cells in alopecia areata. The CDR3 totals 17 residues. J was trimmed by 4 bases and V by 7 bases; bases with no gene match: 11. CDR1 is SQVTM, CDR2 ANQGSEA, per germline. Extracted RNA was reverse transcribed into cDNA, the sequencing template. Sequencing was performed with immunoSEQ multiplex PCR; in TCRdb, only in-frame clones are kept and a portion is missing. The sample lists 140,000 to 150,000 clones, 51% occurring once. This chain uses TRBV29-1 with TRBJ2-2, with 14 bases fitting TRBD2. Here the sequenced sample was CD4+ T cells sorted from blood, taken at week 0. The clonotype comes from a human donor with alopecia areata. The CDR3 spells CSGMTSGRGRGTGELFF. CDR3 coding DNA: TGCAGCGGCATGACTAGCGGGAGGGGCCGGGGCACCGGGGAGCTGTTTTTT.